The clone carrying this TCR beta chain turned up a few times. The sample comes from a study of blood T cell repertoires in COVID-19. Study-wide context: Samples representing acute and convalescent COVID-19 were sourced from the United States, Italy and Spain.

CDR3 length: 16 residues. Germline-derived CDR1 and CDR2 are SGHTA and FQGNSA. Losses at the gene ends were 4 bases for V and 2 bases for J; bases not matched to a gene: 6. In the original analysis: Amplifying reference gene primers gave estimates of nucleated cell counts. Profiled with immunoSEQ multiplex PCR; TCRdb holds only in-frame clones, not every one. V and J calls and clone size are copied from that table; D and trimming were computed from the DNA. The data hold tens of thousands of clones, with around 80% observed a single time. Specimen: peripheral blood. The origin of this receptor is a human donor in a cohort sampled during active COVID-19. V is TRBV7-2 and J is TRBJ2-7, with TRBD1 identical over 12 bases. CDR3 in DNA: TGTGCCAGCAGCTCCCCGGGACAGGGGGCGGCCTACGAGCAGTACTTC. Translation gives CASSSPGQGAAYEQYF.